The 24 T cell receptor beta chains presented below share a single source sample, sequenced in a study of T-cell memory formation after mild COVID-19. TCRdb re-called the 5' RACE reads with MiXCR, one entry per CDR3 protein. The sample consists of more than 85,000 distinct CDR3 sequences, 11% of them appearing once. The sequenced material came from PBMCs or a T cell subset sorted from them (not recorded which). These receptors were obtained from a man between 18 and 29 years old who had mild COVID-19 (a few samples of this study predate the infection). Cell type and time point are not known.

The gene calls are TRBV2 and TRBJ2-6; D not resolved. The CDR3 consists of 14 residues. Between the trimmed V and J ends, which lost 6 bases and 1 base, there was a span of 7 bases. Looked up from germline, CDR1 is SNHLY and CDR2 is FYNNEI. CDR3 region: CASSLASGANVLTF. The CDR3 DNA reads TGTGCCAGCAGCCTTGCTTCTGGGGCCAACGTCCTGACTTTC.

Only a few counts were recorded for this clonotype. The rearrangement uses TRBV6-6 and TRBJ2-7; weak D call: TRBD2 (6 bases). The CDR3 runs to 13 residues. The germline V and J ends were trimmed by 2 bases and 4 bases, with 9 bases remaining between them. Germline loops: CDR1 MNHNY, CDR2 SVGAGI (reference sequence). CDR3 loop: CASSYAGRYEQYF. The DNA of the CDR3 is TGTGCCAGCAGTTACGCAGGGAGGTACGAGCAGTACTTC.

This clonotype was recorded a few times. The CDR3 sequence is CASSYSAGEAGELFF. CDR3 coding DNA: TGTGCCAGCAGTTACTCCGCGGGTGAGGCCGGGGAGCTGTTTTTT. The chain couples TRBV6-2 or TRBV6-3 to TRBJ2-2, with D tentatively TRBD2 (5 bases). The CDR3 is made up of 15 amino acids. The V and J ends lost 0 bases and 6 bases respectively, with 11 bases between them. Germline V gene sequence: CDR1 MNHEY, CDR2 SVGEGT.

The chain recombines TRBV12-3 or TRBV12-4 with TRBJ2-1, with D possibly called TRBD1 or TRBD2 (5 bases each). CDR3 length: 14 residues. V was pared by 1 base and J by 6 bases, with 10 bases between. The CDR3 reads CASSLDGASNEQFF. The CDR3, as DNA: TGTGCCAGCAGTTTAGACGGGGCGTCCAATGAGCAGTTCTTC.

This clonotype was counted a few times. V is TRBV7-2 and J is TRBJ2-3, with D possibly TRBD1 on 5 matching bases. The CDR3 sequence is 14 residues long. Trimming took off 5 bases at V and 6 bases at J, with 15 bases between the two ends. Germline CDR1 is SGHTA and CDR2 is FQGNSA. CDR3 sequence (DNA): TGTGCCAGCAGCCCACCTGGGCACAGGGATACGCAGTATTTT. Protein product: CASSPPGHRDTQYF.

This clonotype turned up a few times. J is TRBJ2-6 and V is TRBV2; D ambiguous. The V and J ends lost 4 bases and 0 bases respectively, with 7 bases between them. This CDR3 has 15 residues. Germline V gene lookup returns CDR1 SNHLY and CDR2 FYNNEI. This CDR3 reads CASSVHSSGANVLTF. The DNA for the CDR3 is TGTGCCAGCAGTGTCCACAGCTCTGGGGCCAACGTCCTGACTTTC.

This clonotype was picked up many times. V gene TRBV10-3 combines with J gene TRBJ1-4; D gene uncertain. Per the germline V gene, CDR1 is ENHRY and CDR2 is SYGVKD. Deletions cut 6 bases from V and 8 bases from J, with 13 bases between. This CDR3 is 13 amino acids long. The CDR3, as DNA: TGTGCCATCAGGCCGGGAACGGGGGAAAAACTGTTTTTT. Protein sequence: CAIRPGTGEKLFF.

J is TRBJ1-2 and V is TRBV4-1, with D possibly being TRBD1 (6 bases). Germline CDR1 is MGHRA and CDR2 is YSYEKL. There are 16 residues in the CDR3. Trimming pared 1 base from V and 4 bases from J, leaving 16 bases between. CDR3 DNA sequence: TGCGCCAGCAGCCAAGTGGACAGCTCAGTCTTCTATGGCTACACCTTC. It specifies CASSQVDSSVFYGYTF.

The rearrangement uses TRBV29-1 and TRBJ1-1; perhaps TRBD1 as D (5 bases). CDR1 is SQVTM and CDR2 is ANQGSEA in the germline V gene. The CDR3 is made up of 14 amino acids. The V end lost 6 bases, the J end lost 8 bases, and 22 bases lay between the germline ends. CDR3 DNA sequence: TGCAGCGTAGCGACATTTCGGGACGCCGAAGAAGCTTTCTTT. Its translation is CSVATFRDAEEAFF.

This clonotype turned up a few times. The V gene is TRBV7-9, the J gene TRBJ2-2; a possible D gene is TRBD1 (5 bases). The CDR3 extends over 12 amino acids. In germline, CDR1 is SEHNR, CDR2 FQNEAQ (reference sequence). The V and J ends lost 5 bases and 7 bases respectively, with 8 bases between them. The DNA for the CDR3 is TGTGCCAGCAGCCCGCAGGGCGGGGAGCTGTTTTTT. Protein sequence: CASSPQGGELFF. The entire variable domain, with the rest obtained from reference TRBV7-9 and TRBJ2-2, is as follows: DTGVSQNPRHKITKRGQNVTFRCDPISEHNRLYWYRQTLGQGPEFLTYFQNEAQLEKSRLLSDRFSAERPKGSFSTLEIQRTEQGDSAMYLCASSPQGGELFFGEGSRLTVL.

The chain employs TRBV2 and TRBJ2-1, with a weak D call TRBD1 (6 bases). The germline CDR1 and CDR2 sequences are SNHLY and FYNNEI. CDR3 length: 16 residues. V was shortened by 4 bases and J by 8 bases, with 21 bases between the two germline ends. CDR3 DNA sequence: TGTGCCAGCAGTGGGGCAGAGACAGGCCTTTTAGATGAGCAGTTCTTC. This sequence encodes CASSGAETGLLDEQFF.

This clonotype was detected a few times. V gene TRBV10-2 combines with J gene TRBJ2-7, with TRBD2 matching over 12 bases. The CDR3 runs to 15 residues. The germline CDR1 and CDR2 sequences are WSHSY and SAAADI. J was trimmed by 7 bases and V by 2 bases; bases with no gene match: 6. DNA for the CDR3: TGCGCCAGCAGTGAGGCGACTAGCGGGGGCTGGGAGCAGTACTTC. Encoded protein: CASSEATSGGWEQYF.

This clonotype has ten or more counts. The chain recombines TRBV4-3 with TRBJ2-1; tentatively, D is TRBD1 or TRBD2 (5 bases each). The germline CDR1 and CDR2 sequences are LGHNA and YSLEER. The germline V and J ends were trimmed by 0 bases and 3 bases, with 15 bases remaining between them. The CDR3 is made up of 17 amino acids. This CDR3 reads CASSQDFPGRNYNEQFF. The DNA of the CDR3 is TGCGCCAGCAGCCAAGACTTCCCGGGACGTAACTACAATGAGCAGTTCTTC.

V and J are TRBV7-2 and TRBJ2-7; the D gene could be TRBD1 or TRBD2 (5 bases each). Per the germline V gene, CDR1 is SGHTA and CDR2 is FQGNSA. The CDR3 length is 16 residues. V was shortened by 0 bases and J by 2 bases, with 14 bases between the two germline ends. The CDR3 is CASSLARGGVTYEQYF. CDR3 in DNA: TGTGCCAGCAGCTTAGCGAGGGGTGGGGTAACCTACGAGCAGTACTTC.

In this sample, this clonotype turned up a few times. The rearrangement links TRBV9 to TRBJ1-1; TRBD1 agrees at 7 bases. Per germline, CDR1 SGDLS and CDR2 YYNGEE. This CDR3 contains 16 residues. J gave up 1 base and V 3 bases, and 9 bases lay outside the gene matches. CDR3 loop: CASSANRGAPNTEAFF. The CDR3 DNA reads TGTGCCAGCAGCGCAAACAGGGGCGCGCCGAACACTGAAGCTTTCTTT.

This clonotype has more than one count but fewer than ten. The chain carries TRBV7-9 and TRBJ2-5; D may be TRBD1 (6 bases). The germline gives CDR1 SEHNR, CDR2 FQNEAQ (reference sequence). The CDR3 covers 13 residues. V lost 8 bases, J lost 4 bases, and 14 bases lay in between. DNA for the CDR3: TGTGCCAGCGGCCAGACAGGCGGAGAGACCCAGTACTTC. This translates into CASGQTGGETQYF.

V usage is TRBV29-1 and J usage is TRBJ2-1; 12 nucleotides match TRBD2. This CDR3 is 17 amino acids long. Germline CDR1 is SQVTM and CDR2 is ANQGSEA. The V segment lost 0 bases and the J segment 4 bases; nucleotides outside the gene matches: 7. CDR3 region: CSVEEASGGAWYNEQFF. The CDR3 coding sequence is TGCAGCGTTGAAGAAGCTAGCGGGGGGGCATGGTACAATGAGCAGTTCTTC.

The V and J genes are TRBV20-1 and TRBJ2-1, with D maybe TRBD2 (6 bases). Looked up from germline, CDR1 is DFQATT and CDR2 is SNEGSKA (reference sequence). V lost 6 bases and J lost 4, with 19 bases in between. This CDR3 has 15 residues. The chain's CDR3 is CSASVGLAFYNEQFF. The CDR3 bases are TGCAGTGCGAGCGTGGGACTGGCCTTTTACAATGAGCAGTTCTTC.

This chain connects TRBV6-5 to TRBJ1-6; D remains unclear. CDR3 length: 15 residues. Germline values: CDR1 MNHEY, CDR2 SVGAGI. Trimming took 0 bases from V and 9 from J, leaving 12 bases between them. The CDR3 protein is CASSYSQAGSSPLHF. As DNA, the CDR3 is TGTGCCAGCAGTTACTCTCAGGCTGGTAGTTCACCCCTCCACTTT.

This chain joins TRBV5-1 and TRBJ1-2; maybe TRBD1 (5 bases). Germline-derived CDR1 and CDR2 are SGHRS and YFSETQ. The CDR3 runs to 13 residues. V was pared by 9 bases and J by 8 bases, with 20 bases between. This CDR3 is CATRDLLKGGYTF. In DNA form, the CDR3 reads TGCGCCACCCGGGACCTTCTAAAAGGAGGCTACACCTTC.

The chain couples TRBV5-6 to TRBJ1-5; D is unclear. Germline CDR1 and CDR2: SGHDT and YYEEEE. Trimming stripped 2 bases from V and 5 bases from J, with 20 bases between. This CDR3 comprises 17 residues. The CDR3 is CASSFTKTRYQHQPQHF. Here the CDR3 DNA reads TGTGCCAGCAGCTTTACTAAGACGCGGTACCAGCATCAGCCCCAGCATTTT.

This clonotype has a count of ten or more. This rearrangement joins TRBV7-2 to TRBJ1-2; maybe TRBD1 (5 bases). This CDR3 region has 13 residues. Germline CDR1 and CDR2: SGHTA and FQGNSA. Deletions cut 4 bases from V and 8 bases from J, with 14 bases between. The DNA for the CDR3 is TGTGCCAGCAGCTCGACAGCCGGAGGAGGCTACACCTTC. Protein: CASSSTAGGGYTF. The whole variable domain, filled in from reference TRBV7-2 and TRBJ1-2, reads GAGVSQSPSNKVTEKGKDVELRCDPISGHTALYWYRQSLGQGLEFLIYFQGNSAPDKSGLPSDRFSAERTGGSVSTLTIQRTQQEDSAVYLCASSSTAGGGYTFGSGTRLTVV.

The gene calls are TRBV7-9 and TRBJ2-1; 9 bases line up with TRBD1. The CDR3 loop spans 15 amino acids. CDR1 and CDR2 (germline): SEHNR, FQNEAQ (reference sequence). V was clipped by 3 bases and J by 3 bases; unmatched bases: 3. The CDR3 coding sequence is TGTGCCAGCAGCTTGTGGACAGGGGTCTACAATGAGCAGTTCTTC. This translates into CASSLWTGVYNEQFF.

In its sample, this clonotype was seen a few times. CDR3 residues: CASKADPYEQYF. DNA for the CDR3: TGTGCCAGTAAGGCAGACCCCTACGAGCAGTACTTC. The V and J genes are TRBV19 and TRBJ2-7, with D hard to call. Trimming left V 7 bases short and J 2 bases short, with 9 bases between. The CDR3 is made up of 12 amino acids. The V gene's germline CDR1 is LNHDA and CDR2 SQIVND (reference sequence).